This TCR beta chain derives from a study of shared clonotypes between healthy human individuals. The V gene's germline CDR1 is MDHEN and CDR2 SYDVKM. Trimming pared 5 bases from V and 8 bases from J, leaving 15 bases between. The CDR3 is 13 amino acids. Naive-designated CD8 cells lacked CD45RO, were positively enriched for CCR7, and omitted terminally differentiated effector memory CD45RA+ cells. Replicate PCRs run on sorted subsets employed approximately 180 ng DNA, around 31,000 T cell genomes. Using immunoSEQ multiplex PCR, the repertoire was profiled, and TCRdb retains in-frame clones only, with some absent. The sample has about 2.1 million clones, about 93% seen once.

The chain has TRBV28 and TRBJ1-2; D is perhaps TRBD1 (5 bases). Material for sequencing was naive CD8+ T cells from PBMCs. This clonotype originated in a man younger than 35 in good health. Some clones in this sample may be carry-over from other donors' samples. The CDR3 spells CASSPGRANGYTF. CDR3 DNA sequence: TGTGCCAGCAGTCCAGGGAGGGCGAACGGCTACACCTTC.